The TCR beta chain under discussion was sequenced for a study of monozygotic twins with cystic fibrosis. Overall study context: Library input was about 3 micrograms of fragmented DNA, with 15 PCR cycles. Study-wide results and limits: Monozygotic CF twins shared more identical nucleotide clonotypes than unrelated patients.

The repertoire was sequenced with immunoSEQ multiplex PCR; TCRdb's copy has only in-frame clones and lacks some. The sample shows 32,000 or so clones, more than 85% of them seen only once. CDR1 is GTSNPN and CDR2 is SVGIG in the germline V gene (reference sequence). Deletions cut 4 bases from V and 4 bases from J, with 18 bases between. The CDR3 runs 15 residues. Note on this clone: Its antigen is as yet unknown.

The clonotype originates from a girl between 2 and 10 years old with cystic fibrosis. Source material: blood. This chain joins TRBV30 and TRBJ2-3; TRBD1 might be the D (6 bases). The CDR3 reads CAWNSPAGASDTQYF. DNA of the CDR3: TGTGCCTGGAATTCCCCGGCAGGGGCATCAGATACGCAGTATTTT.